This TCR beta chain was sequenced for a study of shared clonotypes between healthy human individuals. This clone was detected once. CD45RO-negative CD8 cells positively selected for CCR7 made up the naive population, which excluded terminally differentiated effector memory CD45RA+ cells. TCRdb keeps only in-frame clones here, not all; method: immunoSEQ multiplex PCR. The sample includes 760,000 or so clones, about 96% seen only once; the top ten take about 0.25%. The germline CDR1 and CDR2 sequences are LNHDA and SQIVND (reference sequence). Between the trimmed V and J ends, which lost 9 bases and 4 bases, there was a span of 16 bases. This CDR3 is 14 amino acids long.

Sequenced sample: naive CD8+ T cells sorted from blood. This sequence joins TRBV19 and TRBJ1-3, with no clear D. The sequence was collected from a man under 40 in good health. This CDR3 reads CARGRALKGNTIYF. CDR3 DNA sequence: TGTGCCAGGGGAAGGGCCCTGAAAGGAAACACCATATATTTT.